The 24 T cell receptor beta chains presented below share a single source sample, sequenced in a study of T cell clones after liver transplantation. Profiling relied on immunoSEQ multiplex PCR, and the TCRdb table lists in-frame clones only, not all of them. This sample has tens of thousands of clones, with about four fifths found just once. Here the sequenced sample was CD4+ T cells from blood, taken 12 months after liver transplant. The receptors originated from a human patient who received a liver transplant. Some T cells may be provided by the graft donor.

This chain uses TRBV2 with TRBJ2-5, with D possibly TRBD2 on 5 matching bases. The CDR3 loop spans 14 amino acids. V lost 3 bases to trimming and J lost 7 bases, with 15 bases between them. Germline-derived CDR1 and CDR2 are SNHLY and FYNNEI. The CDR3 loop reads CASSDEGRWGTQYF. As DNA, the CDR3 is TGTGCCAGCAGTGACGAGGGCCGTTGGGGGACCCAGTACTTC.

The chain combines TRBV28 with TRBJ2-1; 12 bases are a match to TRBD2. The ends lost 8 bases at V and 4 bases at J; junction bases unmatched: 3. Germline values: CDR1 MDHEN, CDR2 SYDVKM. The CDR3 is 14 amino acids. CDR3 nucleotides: TGTGCCAGCGGGACTAGCGGGCTTTACAATGAGCAGTTCTTC. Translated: CASGTSGLYNEQFF.

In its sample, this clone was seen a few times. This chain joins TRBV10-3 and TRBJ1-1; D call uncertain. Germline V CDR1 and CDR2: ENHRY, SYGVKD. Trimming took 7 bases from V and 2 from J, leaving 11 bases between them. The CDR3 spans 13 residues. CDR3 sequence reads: CAITMGENTEAFF. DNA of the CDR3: TGTGCCATCACCATGGGAGAAAACACTGAAGCTTTCTTT.

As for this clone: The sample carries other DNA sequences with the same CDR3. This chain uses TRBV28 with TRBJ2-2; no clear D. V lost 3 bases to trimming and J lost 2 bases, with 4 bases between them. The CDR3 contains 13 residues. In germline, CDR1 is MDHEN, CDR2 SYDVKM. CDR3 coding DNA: TGTGCCAGCAGTTTGAGAAACACCGGGGAGCTGTTTTTT. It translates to CASSLRNTGELFF.

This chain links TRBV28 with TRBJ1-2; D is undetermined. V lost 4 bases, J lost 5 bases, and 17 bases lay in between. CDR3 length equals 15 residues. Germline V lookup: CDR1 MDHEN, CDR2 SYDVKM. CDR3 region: CASSSPRAPNYGYTF. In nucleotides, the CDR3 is TGTGCCAGCAGTTCACCTCGGGCCCCCAATTATGGCTACACCTTC.

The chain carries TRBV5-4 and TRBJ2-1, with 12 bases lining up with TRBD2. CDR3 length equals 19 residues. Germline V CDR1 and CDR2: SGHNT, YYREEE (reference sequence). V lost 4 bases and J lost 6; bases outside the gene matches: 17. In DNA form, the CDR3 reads TGTGCCAGCAGCCCGGCTTATGGAACTACTAGCGGGAGGCCCAATGAGCAGTTCTTC. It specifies CASSPAYGTTSGRPNEQFF.

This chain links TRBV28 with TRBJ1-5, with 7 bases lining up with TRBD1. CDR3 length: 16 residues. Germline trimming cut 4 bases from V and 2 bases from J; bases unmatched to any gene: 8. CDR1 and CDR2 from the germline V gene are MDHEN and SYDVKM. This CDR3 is CASSSPEQGGNQPQHF. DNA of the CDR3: TGTGCCAGCAGTTCACCGGAGCAGGGGGGCAATCAGCCCCAGCATTTT. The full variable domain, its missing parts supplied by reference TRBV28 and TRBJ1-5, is DVKVTQSSRYLVKRTGEKVFLECVQDMDHENMFWYRQDPGLGLRLIYFSYDVKMKEKGDIPEGYSVSREKKERFSLILESASTNQTSMYLCASSSPEQGGNQPQHFGDGTRLSIL.

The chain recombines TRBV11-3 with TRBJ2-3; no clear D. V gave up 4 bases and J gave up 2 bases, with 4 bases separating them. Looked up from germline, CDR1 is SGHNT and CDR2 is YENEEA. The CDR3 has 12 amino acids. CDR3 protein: CASSSNTDTQYF. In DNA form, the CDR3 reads TGTGCCAGCAGCTCGAACACAGATACGCAGTATTTT.

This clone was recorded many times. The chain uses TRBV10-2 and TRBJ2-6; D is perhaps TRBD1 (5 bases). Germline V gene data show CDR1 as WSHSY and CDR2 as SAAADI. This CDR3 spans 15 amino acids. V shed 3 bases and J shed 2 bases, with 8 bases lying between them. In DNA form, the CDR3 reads TGCGCCAGCAGTGATACAGGAGCTGGGGCCAACGTCCTGACTTTC. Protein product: CASSDTGAGANVLTF.

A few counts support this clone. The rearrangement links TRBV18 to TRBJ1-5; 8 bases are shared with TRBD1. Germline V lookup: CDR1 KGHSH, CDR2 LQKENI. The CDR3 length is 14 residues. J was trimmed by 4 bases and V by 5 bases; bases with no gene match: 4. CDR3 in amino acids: CASSAGQGNQPQHF. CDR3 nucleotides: TGTGCCAGCTCAGCAGGACAGGGTAATCAGCCCCAGCATTTT.

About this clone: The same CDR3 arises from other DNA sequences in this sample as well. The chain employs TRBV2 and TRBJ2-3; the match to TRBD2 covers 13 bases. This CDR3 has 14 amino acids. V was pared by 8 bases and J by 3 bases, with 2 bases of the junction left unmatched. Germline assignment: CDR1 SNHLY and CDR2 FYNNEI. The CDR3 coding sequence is TGTGCCAGCGGGGGACTAGCGGGAACAGATACGCAGTATTTT. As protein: CASGGLAGTDTQYF.

CDR3 in amino acids: CASSSTGGSYTEAFF. The CDR3 DNA reads as TGTGCCAGCAGCTCAACAGGGGGTTCATACACTGAAGCTTTCTTT. The V gene is TRBV7-2, the J gene TRBJ1-1; 8 nucleotides match TRBD1. V gave up 4 bases and J gave up 3 bases; unmatched junction bases: 7. Germline CDR1 and CDR2: SGHTA and FQGNSA. The CDR3 spans 15 residues.

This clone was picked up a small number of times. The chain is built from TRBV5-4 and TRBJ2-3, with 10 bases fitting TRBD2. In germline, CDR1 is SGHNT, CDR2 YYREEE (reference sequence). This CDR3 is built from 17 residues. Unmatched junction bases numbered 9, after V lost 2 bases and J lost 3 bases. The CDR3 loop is CASSLDLASGRTDTQYF. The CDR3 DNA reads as TGTGCCAGCAGCTTAGACCTTGCTAGCGGGAGAACAGATACGCAGTATTTT.

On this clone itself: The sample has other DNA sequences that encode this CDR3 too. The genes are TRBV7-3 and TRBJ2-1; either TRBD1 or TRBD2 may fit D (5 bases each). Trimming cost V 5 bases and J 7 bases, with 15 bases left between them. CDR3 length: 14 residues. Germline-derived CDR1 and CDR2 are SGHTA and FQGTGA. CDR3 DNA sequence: TGTGCCAGCAGCCCATCCGGGACGAGAAATGAGCAGTTCTTC. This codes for CASSPSGTRNEQFF. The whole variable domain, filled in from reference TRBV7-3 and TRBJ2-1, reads GAGVSQTPSNKVTEKGKYVELRCDPISGHTALYWYRQSLGQGPEFLIYFQGTGAADDSGLPNDRFFAVRPEGSVSTLKIQRTERGDSAVYLCASSPSGTRNEQFFGPGTRLTVL.

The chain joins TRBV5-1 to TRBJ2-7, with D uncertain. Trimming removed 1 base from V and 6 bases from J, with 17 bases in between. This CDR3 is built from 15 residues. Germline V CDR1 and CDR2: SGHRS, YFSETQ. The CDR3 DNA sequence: TGCGCCAGCAGCTTGACAAGAAAGGGCCTGGGCGAGCAGTACTTC. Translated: CASSLTRKGLGEQYF.

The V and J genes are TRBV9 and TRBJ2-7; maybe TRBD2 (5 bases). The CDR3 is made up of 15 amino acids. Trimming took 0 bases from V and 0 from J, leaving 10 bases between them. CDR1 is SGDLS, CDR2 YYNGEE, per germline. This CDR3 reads CASSVDGRYSYEQYF. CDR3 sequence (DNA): TGTGCCAGCAGCGTAGATGGGAGATACTCCTACGAGCAGTACTTC.

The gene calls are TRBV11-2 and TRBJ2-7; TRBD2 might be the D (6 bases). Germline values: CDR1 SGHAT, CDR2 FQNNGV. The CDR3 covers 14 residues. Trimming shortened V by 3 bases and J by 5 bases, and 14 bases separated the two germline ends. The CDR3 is CASSLGTPQNEQYF. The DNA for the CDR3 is TGTGCCAGCAGCTTGGGGACTCCTCAGAACGAGCAGTACTTC.

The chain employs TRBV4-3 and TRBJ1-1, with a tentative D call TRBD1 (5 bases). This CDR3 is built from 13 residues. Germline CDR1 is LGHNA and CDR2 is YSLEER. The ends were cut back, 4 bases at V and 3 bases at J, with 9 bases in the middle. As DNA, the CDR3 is TGCGCCAGCAGCCTTCGAGGGGACACTGAAGCTTTCTTT. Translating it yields CASSLRGDTEAFF.

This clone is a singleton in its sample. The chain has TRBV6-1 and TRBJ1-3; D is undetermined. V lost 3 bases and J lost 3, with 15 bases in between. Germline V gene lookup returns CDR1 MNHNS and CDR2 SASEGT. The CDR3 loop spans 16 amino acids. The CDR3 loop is CASSDGPSAYGNTIYF. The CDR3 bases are TGTGCCAGCAGTGATGGGCCTAGTGCGTATGGAAACACCATATATTTT.

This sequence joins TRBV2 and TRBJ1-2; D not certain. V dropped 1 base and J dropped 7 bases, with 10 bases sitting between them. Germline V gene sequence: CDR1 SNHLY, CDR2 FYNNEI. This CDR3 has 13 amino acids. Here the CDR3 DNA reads TGTGCCAGCAGTGAAGACATTCAGGTTGGCTACACCTTC. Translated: CASSEDIQVGYTF.

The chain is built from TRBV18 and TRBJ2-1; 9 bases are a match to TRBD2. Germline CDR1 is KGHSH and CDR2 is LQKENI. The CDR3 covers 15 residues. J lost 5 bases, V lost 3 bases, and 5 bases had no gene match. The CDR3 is CASSPPASGNNEQFF. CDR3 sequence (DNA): TGTGCCAGCTCACCTCCTGCTAGCGGGAACAATGAGCAGTTCTTC. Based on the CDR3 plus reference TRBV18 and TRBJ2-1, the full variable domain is NAGVMQNPRHLVRRRGQEARLRCSPMKGHSHVYWYRQLPEEGLKFMVYLQKENIIDESGMPKERFSAEFPKEGPSILRIQQVVRGDSAAYFCASSPPASGNNEQFFGPGTRLTVL.

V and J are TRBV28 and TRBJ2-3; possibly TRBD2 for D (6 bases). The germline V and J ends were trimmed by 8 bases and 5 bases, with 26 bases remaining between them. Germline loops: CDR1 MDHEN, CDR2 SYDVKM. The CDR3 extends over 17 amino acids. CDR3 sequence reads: CASLGRTSSAPGDTQYF. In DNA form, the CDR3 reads TGTGCCAGCCTTGGTCGGACCTCTAGCGCACCGGGAGATACGCAGTATTTT.

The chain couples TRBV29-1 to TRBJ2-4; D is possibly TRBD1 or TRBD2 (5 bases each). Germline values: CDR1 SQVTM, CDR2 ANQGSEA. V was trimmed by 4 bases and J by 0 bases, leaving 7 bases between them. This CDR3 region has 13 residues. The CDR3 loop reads CSVGGEAKNIQYF. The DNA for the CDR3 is TGCAGCGTTGGAGGGGAAGCCAAAAACATTCAGTACTTC. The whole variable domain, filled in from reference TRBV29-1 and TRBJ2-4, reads SAVISQKPSRDICQRGTSLTIQCQVDSQVTMMFWYRQQPGQSLTLIATANQGSEATYESGFVIDKFPISRPNLTFSTLTVSNMSPEDSSIYLCSVGGEAKNIQYFGAGTRLSVL.

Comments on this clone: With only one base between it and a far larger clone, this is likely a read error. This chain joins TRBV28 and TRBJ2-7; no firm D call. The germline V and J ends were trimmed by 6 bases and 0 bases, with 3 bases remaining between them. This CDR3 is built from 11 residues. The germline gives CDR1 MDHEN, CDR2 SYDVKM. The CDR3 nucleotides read TGTGCCAGCAGAAACTCCTACGAGCAGTACTTC. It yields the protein CASRNSYEQYF. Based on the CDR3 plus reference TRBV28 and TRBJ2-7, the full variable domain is DVKVTQSSRYLVKRTGEKVFLECVQDMDHENMFWYRQDPGLGLRLIYFSYDVKMKEKGDIPEGYSVSREKKERFSLILESASTNQTSMYLCASRNSYEQYFGPGTRLTVT.